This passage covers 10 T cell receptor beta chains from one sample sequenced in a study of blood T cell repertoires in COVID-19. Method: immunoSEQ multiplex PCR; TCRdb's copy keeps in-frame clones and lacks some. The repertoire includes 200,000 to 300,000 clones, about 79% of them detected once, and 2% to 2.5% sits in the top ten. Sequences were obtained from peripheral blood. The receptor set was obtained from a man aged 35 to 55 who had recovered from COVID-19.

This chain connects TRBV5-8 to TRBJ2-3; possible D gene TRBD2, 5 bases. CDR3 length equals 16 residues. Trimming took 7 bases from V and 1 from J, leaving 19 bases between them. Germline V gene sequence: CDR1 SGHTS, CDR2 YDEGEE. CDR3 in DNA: TGTGCCAGCCGATATAAGCTAGCTGCAGGCACAGATACGCAGTATTTT. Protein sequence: CASRYKLAAGTDTQYF.

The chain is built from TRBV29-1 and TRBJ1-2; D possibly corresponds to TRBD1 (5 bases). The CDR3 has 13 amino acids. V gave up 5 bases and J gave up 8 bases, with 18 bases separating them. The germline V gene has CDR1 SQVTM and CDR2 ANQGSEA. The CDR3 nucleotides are TGCAGCGTTACTTCGACAGCAGACTCGGGCTACACCTTC. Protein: CSVTSTADSGYTF.

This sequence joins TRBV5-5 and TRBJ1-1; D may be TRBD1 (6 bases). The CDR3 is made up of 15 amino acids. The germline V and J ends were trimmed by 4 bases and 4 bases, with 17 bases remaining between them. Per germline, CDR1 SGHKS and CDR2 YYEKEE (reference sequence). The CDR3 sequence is CASSTHPGQGTEAFF. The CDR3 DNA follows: TGTGCCAGCAGCACTCATCCGGGACAAGGCACTGAAGCTTTCTTT.

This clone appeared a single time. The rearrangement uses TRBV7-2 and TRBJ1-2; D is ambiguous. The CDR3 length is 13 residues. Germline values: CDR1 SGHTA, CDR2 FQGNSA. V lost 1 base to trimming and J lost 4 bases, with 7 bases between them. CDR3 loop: CASSLGTSYGYTF. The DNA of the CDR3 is TGTGCCAGCAGCTTAGGTACTTCCTATGGCTACACCTTC.

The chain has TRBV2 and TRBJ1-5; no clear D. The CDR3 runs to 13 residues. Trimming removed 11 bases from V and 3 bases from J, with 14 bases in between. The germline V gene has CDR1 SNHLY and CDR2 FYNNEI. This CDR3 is CAGNRELNQPQHF. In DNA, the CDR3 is TGTGCCGGAAACCGGGAGCTCAATCAGCCCCAGCATTTT. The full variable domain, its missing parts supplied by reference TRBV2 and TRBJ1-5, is EPEVTQTPSHQVTQMGQEVILRCVPISNHLYFYWYRQILGQKVEFLVSFYNNEISEKSEIFDDQFSVERPDGSNFTLKIRSTKLEDSAMYFCAGNRELNQPQHFGDGTRLSIL.

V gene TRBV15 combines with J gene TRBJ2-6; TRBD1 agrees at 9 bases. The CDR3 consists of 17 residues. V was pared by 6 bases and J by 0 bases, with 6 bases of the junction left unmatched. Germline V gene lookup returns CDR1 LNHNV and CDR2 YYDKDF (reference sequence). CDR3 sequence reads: CATRAGTGYSGANVLTF. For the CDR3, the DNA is TGTGCCACCAGAGCCGGGACAGGGTACTCTGGGGCCAACGTCCTGACTTTC.

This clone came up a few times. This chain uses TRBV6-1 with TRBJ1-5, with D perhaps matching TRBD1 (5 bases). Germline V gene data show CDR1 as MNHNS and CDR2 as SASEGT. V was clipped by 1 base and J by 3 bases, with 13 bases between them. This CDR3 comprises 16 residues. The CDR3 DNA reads TGTGCCAGCAGTGAAGTGGCAGGGCGTAACAATCAGCCCCAGCATTTT. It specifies CASSEVAGRNNQPQHF.

The CDR3 nucleotides are TGTGCCAGCAGCCCGGGACTAGCGGAAGAGACCCAGTACTTC. This gives the protein CASSPGLAEETQYF. This rearrangement joins TRBV6-5 to TRBJ2-5; 11 positions agree with TRBD2. Germline V gene data show CDR1 as MNHEY and CDR2 as SVGAGI. The J segment lost 3 bases and the V segment lost 6 bases, leaving 3 bases of the junction unmatched. The CDR3 runs 14 residues.

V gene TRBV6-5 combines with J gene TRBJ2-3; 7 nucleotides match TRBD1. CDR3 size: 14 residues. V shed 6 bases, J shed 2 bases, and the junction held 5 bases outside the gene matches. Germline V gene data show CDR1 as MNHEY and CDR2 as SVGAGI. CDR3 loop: CASRLDRATDTQYF. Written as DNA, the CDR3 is TGTGCCAGCAGACTTGACAGGGCCACAGATACGCAGTATTTT.

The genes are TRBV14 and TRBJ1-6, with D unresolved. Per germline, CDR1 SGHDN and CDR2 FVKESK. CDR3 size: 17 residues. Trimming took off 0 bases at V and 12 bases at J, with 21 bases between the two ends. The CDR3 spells CASSQELGRRFGVPLHF. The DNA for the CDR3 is TGTGCCAGCAGCCAAGAGCTCGGCAGGCGTTTCGGGGTACCCCTCCACTTT. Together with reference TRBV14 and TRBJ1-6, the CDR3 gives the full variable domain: EAGVTQFPSHSVIEKGQTVTLRCDPISGHDNLYWYRRVMGKEIKFLLHFVKESKQDESGMPNNRFLAERTGGTYSTLKVQPAELEDSGVYFCASSQELGRRFGVPLHFGNGTRLTVT.